This TCR beta chain was recovered during a study of shared clonotypes between healthy human individuals (dated by TCRdb to the early 2020s). Regarding the complete study: A few men and two women, aged 18 to 49 years, made up the cohort. For each donor, CD4 naive and CD4 memory were each run on three plates, CD8 naive on two plates, and CD8 memory on one plate. Blood TCR repertoires of 5 or 6 healthy adults were deeply sequenced to estimate repertoire size and the extent of clonotype sharing between individuals. To increase sequencing depth and limit assay-specific biases, TCR repertoire library preparation and sequencing were carried out by different laboratories using diverse techniques. Leukapheresis yielded between about 0.8 and 9.5 billion PBMCs per donor.

What the study reported, not specific to this receptor: Naive subsets generally had larger estimated clonotype richness than memory subsets did. Sampling was limited to blood, and TCR repertoires in tissue likely differ from TCR repertoires in blood. Incomplete sequencing was indicated by rarefaction of sorted-subset datasets, despite the large sequencing depth. When four donors were compared, the shared fraction of clonotypes was about 5% for naive CD4, about 4% for naive CD8, 2.3% for memory CD4, and less than 0.5% for memory CD8. Higher generation probabilities were observed for clonotypes shared by all four sorted-subset donors than for non-shared clonotypes. Because the study included a small number of donors, the genetic and exposure-history diversity represented was limited. Pairwise subsampling led to the expectation that sequencing depth would affect the degree of clonotype sharing among donors.

Trimming removed 1 base from V and 7 bases from J; the gene matches leave 10 bases unexplained. Reading from cysteine to phenylalanine, the CDR3 counts 16 amino acids. Here the CDR3 DNA is all that survives: 48 bases in frame from base 1. The germline V gene (reference sequence) gives CDR1 as SEHNR and CDR2 as FQNEAQ. Comment on this clone: What this receptor recognizes is not known. No quality values exist for individual bases; no much larger clone is one base distant.

CD8 naive samples were obtained by positive selection for CCR7 among CD45RO-negative cells, yielding a CD45RA+CCR7+ population from which TemRA cells were excluded. The donors were healthy, HIV-negative adults who had no recently reported acute infections or vaccinations. All donors were Caucasian adults living in Nashville, Tennessee, USA. After blood collection by leukapheresis, PBMCs were isolated using Ficoll-Histopaque density gradient centrifugation and then cryopreserved in the vapor phase of liquid nitrogen. Analytical flow cytometry was used to check the purity and quantity of every magnetically sorted T cell population. Genomic DNA was isolated from each sorted fraction and quantified by UV absorbance on a Nanodrop 2000c. Using the deep immunoSEQ assay, multiplex PCR amplified TCR CDR3 regions from genomic DNA. Extracted genomic DNA from each cell subset was distributed evenly across all wells of several immunoSEQ 96-well plates, and each plate was treated as a replicate. For sorted subsets, each replicate PCR was loaded with 200 ng genomic DNA, equivalent to 25,000 to 35,000 T cell genomes. Purified libraries were measured with a Qubit 3.0 fluorometer, size-checked on a Bioanalyzer 2100, and measured again with the KAPA Library Quantification kit. Every immunoSEQ 96-well plate was sequenced on a separate single-read 150-cycle Illumina NextSeq 550 flow cell. In the original analysis: The immunoSEQ output contained only junctional sequences without quality scores, so filtering could not match that applied to full-length reads. To assign V/J genes and CDR3, sequences were annotated using PyIR, a Python wrapper for IgBLAST v1.9, with IMGT germline references. Reads were filtered out if the reads had weak V/J assignments (E-value above 1e-6), no CDR3, stop codons, out-of-frame junctions, or ambiguous translated residues. V3J clonotypes were defined as sequences sharing the same inferred V gene, J gene, and CDR3 amino acid sequence. To compute the percentage overlap between repertoires, the number of shared unique clonotypes was divided by the size of the smaller repertoire. Repertoire richness was assessed with RTK rarefaction, the Chao1 estimator, and Recon v2.1 estimates of unobserved clonotypes. For all TCRbeta clonotypes obtained by the gDNA method from several donors, generation probabilities were computed with OLGA. Here the immuneACCESS table is served through TCRdb, limited to in-frame sequences with V and J called. Missing clones are a known gap in these copies; in checked studies unresolved V genes cover under half, and the rest lacks a known reason. The V and J calls and clone size are taken from that table; D and trimming were inferred from the DNA. A total of around 2,000,000 clones appear in this sample, about 92% of them only once. The ten most abundant clones make up 1.5% to 2% of the sample.

The chain links TRBV7-9 with TRBJ2-5, and 9 bases in between align with TRBD2. Sequences were obtained from naive CD8+ T cells from PBMCs. In light of the paper, this sample's cell subset or site label describes: CD45RA+CCR7+. The receptor was derived from a man between 18 and 29 years old in good health. Some clones in this sample may be carry-over from other donors' samples. The sequence in DNA is TGTGCCAGCAGCTTAGGGATAGCGGGGGCGTTGGCGACCCAGTACTTC. This translates into CASSLGIAGALATQYF. Extended through the reference TRBV7-9 and TRBJ2-5 proteins, this CDR3 yields the full variable domain: DTGVSQNPRHKITKRGQNVTFRCDPISEHNRLYWYRQTLGQGPEFLTYFQNEAQLEKSRLLSDRFSAERPKGSFSTLEIQRTEQGDSAMYLCASSLGIAGALATQYFGPGTRLLVL.